The next 10 T cell receptor beta chains were all read from a single sample in a study of blood T cell repertoires in COVID-19 (dated by TCRdb to the early 2020s). The library was obtained by the immunoSEQ multiplex PCR assay. The source is immuneACCESS, and TCRdb retained only in-frame sequences with V and J called. Part of the clones is not carried over; for the studies checked, unresolved V genes explain less than half of this, and the remainder is unexplained. The sample table records 350,000 or so clones; about 90% of these occur just once. The ten largest make up roughly 1% of the sample. Sequenced: PBMCs or T cells enriched from blood (not recorded which). The receptors here all came from a woman in her thirties who had recovered from COVID-19.

This chain joins TRBV7-2 and TRBJ2-7, with 13 bases identical to TRBD2. V dropped 3 bases and J dropped 2; count of bases not matched to a gene: 4. Germline-derived CDR1 and CDR2 are SGHTA and FQGNSA. The CDR3 covers 16 residues. In nucleotides, the CDR3 is TGTGCCAGCAGCTTTACCGGACTAGCGGGGGCCTACGAGCAGTACTTC. It is translated as CASSFTGLAGAYEQYF.

The gene calls are TRBV2 and TRBJ1-2, with D hard to call. The CDR3 consists of 13 residues. From germline, CDR1 is SNHLY and CDR2 FYNNEI. V lost 4 bases, J lost 6 bases, and 12 bases lay in between. The CDR3 coding sequence is TGTGCCAGCAGTGTTCCGGTCGGAGATGGCTACACCTTC. Protein sequence: CASSVPVGDGYTF.

This sequence joins TRBV29-1 and TRBJ1-4; D is perhaps TRBD1 (5 bases). Trimming pared 4 bases from V and 0 bases from J, leaving 9 bases between. Germline loops: CDR1 SQVTM, CDR2 ANQGSEA. The CDR3 is made up of 14 amino acids. The CDR3 region has the DNA TGCAGCGTTGCCGACAGCGCAACTAATGAAAAACTGTTTTTT. Its translation is CSVADSATNEKLFF.

The chain carries TRBV7-8 and TRBJ1-5; D not certain. V was pared by 1 base and J by 7 bases, with 11 bases between. Germline V lookup: CDR1 SGHVS, CDR2 FQNEAQ. The CDR3 is 14 amino acids. This CDR3 reads CASSLVEVRQPQHF. The CDR3 coding sequence is TGTGCCAGCAGCTTAGTGGAGGTTAGGCAGCCCCAGCATTTT.

The J gene is TRBJ2-7, the V gene TRBV28, with TRBD2 as a possible D gene (6 bases). Trimming took 5 bases from V and 2 from J, leaving 13 bases between them. CDR1 and CDR2 (germline): MDHEN, SYDVKM. The CDR3 spans 14 residues. The CDR3 nucleotides are TGTGCCAGCAGTGGCTCGGGACTCCCCTACGAGCAGTACTTC. This codes for CASSGSGLPYEQYF.

A few counts support this clone. V usage is TRBV28 and J usage is TRBJ1-5, with no clear D. CDR1 MDHEN and CDR2 SYDVKM come from the germline V gene. The V end lost 7 bases, the J end lost 9 bases, and 19 bases lay between the germline ends. The CDR3 is 14 residues long. CDR3 sequence reads: CASTESRPSGPQHF. The DNA for the CDR3 is TGTGCCAGCACCGAAAGTCGGCCATCAGGGCCCCAGCATTTT.

This chain joins TRBV6-2 or TRBV6-3 and TRBJ2-3; 13 bases agree with TRBD2. Per the germline V gene, CDR1 is MNHEY and CDR2 is SVGEGT. This CDR3 comprises 17 residues. Losses at the gene ends were 1 base for V and 5 bases for J; bases not matched to a gene: 6. The CDR3 DNA is TGTGCCAGCAGTTACTTGACTAGCGGGGGGCAGAGAGATACGCAGTATTTT. This encodes CASSYLTSGGQRDTQYF.

This rearrangement joins TRBV7-9 to TRBJ1-4; D perhaps matches TRBD1 (6 bases). CDR1 is SEHNR and CDR2 is FQNEAQ in the germline V gene (reference sequence). Trimming took 7 bases from V and 6 from J, leaving 15 bases between them. The CDR3 contains 14 residues. The CDR3 here is CASTPGGAHEKLFF. CDR3 nucleotide sequence: TGTGCCAGCACCCCGGGGGGGGCGCATGAAAAACTGTTTTTT.

The chain is built from TRBV27 and TRBJ2-7, with 10 bases matching TRBD2. V lost 11 bases, J lost 0 bases, and 10 bases stayed unmatched. The CDR3 sequence is 15 residues long. Germline lookup yields CDR1 MNHEY and CDR2 SMNVEV (reference sequence). The CDR3 region is CARRLAGATSYEQYF. The CDR3, as DNA: TGTGCCCGAAGGCTAGCGGGGGCCACCTCCTACGAGCAGTACTTC.

V gene TRBV6-2 or TRBV6-3 combines with J gene TRBJ2-1, with 10 bases that match TRBD2. Trimming took 5 bases from V and 9 from J; bases not matched to a gene: 7. CDR3 size: 14 residues. Germline CDR1 is MNHEY and CDR2 is SVGEGT. This CDR3 is CASSKTSGWGEQFF. CDR3 bases: TGTGCCAGCAGTAAGACTAGCGGGTGGGGTGAGCAGTTCTTC.